This T cell receptor beta chain comes out of a study of blood T cells in healthy people across ages. Findings of the study overall: Aged donors had fewer naive CD4+ cells and lower diversity than long-lived donors. Samples with more naive T cells showed higher observed beta diversity.

The second PCR ran roughly 6 to 11 cycles with a sample-barcoded 5' primer and J-beta primers. Using its own MiXCR run on the 5' RACE reads, TCRdb lists one record per CDR3 protein. Among 1.5 million to 2 million distinct CDR3 sequences listed, about 35% were seen once. About this clonotype: What it binds is unknown. A read error may be the cause here, since a much bigger clone is one base away.

Caucasian, healthy and from Russia, the donors were aged between about 6 and 90. There are 12 residues in the CDR3. The germline CDR1 and CDR2 sequences are DFQATT and SNEGSKA (reference sequence). The chain links TRBV20-1 to TRBJ2-4; possibly TRBD2 for D (5 bases). The sequenced sample was blood. The source is a woman in her 30s in good health. CDR3 sequence reads: CRARDWAGIQYF. The CDR3 nucleotides are TGCAGGGCTAGAGATTGGGCGGGCATTCAGTACTTC.